This T cell receptor beta chain was identified during a study of Ad26.COV2.S vaccination and SARS-CoV-2 variants. The V and J ends lost 8 bases and 4 bases respectively, with 19 bases between them. Germline V lookup: CDR1 SGHNT, CDR2 YYREEE (reference sequence). The CDR3 covers 16 residues. Using immunoSEQ multiplex PCR, the repertoire was profiled, and TCRdb retains in-frame clones only, with some absent. This sample carries over 250,000 clones, around 87% of them seen once, and the ten largest clones take about 3.1%. As for treatment: around 19 received Ad26.COV2.S at low or high dose, single or two shots; 5 received placebo; per-sample allocation not given. Collection of samples fell on day 63 after the first vaccine or placebo injection.

The chain carries TRBV5-4 and TRBJ1-6; D is unclear. The source material was peripheral blood, sampled in a trial of Ad26.COV2.S vaccine versus placebo. The sequence came from a person between 18 and 65 years old who received the Ad26.COV2.S COVID-19 vaccine or a placebo. The CDR3 here is CASSTLGGTYNSPLHF. The DNA of the CDR3 is TGTGCCAGTTCGACATTAGGAGGAACTTATAATTCACCCCTCCACTTT.